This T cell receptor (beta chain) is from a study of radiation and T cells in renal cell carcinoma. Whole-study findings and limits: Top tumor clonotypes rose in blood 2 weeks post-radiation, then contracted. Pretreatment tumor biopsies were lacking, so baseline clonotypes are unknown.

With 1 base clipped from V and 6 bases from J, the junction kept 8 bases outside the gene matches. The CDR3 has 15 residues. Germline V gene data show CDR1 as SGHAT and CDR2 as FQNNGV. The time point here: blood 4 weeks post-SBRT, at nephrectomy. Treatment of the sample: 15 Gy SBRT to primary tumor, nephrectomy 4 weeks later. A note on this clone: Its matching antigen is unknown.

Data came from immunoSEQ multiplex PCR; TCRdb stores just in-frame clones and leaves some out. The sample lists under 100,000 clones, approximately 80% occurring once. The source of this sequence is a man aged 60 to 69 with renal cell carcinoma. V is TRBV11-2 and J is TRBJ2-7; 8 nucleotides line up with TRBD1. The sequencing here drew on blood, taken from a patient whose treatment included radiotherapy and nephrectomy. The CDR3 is CASSLAAGRGPEQYF. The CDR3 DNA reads TGTGCCAGCAGCTTAGCCGCCGGCAGGGGGCCCGAGCAGTACTTC.